These 4 T cell receptor beta chains share one sample of origin, sequenced in a study of blood T cells in healthy people across ages (dated by TCRdb to about 2015). Libraries were made using 5' RACE. TCRdb names Illumina HiSeq 2500 as the instrument used. A second about 7 to 12 cycle PCR used a sample-barcoded 5' primer and a J-beta primer mix. The public reads were reprocessed in TCRdb via fastp at Q25 and MiXCR, keeping in-frame beta chains. Duplicate CDR3 protein sequences are folded into a single record with the most common DNA and genes. This sample lists 580,000 or so distinct CDR3 sequences; more than 45% were detected once. The top ten clonotypes cover about 22% of the sample. Material for sequencing was blood. Receptors were obtained from a man older than 75 in good health.

The J gene is TRBJ2-1, the V gene TRBV6-5, with D perhaps TRBD1 or TRBD2 (5 bases each). Trimming took 6 bases from V and 9 from J, leaving 21 bases between them. The CDR3 covers 15 residues. Germline V gene data show CDR1 as MNHEY and CDR2 as SVGAGI. The CDR3 region has the DNA TGTGCCAGCAGATTCCCCGGGACCACAAGGGGTGAGCAGTTCTTC. It yields the protein CASRFPGTTRGEQFF.

The chain couples TRBV6-5 to TRBJ2-1, with a weak D call TRBD2 (6 bases). The germline V gene encodes CDR1 MNHEY and CDR2 SVGAGI. This CDR3 is 11 amino acids long. Trimming pared 7 bases from V and 10 bases from J, leaving 11 bases between. DNA of the CDR3: TGTGCCAGCACCGCAGGGAGGGAGCAGTTCTTC. Protein: CASTAGREQFF.

This clonotype was detected ten times or more. This chain connects TRBV7-9 to TRBJ2-3, with a tentative D call TRBD1 (5 bases). The CDR3 loop spans 14 amino acids. V was pared by 3 bases and J by 1 base, with 8 bases between. Germline V gene data show CDR1 as SEHNR and CDR2 as FQNEAQ (reference sequence). This chain's CDR3 is CASSLVGGTDTQYF. The DNA of the CDR3 is TGTGCCAGCAGCTTGGTAGGGGGCACAGATACGCAGTATTTT.

The chain links TRBV5-4 to TRBJ1-2; weak D call: TRBD1 (6 bases). With 4 bases removed from V and 5 bases from J, the gap between germline ends came to 12 bases. The CDR3 spans 13 residues. The germline CDR1 and CDR2 sequences are SGHNT and YYREEE (reference sequence). CDR3 DNA sequence: TGTGCCAGCAGCCTCCCAGGGGCTTATGGCTACACCTTC. The encoded protein is CASSLPGAYGYTF.